The next 7 T cell receptor beta chains were all read from a single sample in a study of CD8 T cells in Susac syndrome. The authors reverse transcribed roughly 0.5 to 1 ug RNA with random hexamers. From the immunoSEQ multiplex PCR reads, TCRdb called clonotypes with MiXCR, one entry per CDR3 protein. In the table there are about 120,000 distinct CDR3 sequences, 85% to 95% of which are singletons. What was sequenced was CD4+ T cells from PBMCs. The receptor source for this set is a human donor in good health.

This chain joins TRBV15 and TRBJ2-1, with D tentatively TRBD2 (6 bases). The germline V gene encodes CDR1 LNHNV and CDR2 YYDKDF (reference sequence). The CDR3 extends over 10 amino acids. CDR3 in DNA: TGTGCATATGGGCGGCGGGGGCAGTTCTTC. Its translation is CAYGRRGQFF. Using reference TRBV15 and TRBJ2-1 for the parts outside the CDR3, the full variable domain is DAMVIQNPRYQVTQFGKPVTLSCSQTLNHNVMYWYQQKSSQAPKLLFHYYDKDFNNEADTPDNFQSRRPNTSFCFLDIRSPGLGDTAMYLCAYGRRGQFFGPGTRLTVL.

The chain is built from TRBV19 and TRBJ2-7; D is perhaps TRBD2 (5 bases). Looked up from germline, CDR1 is LNHDA and CDR2 is SQIVND (reference sequence). The CDR3 totals 13 residues. Trimming took off 6 bases at V and 2 bases at J, with 11 bases between the two ends. Written as DNA, the CDR3 is TGTGCCAGTAGCGAGGGATTAACCTACGAGCAGTACTTC. Translating it yields CASSEGLTYEQYF.

This clonotype was picked up a small number of times. The chain joins TRBV11-2 to TRBJ2-7; perhaps TRBD2 as D (6 bases). CDR1 SGHAT and CDR2 FQNNGV come from the germline V gene. The V and J ends lost 2 bases and 3 bases respectively, with 11 bases between them. The CDR3 contains 14 residues. The CDR3 DNA reads as TGTGCCAGCAGCTTATCTCGCGGGGACTACGAGCAGTACTTC. This sequence encodes CASSLSRGDYEQYF.

V usage is TRBV27 and J usage is TRBJ2-7; 10 positions agree with TRBD1. This CDR3 is built from 15 residues. Germline V CDR1 and CDR2: MNHEY, SMNVEV (reference sequence). V lost 4 bases to trimming and J lost 2 bases; unmatched junction nucleotides: 5. The chain's CDR3 is CASSWGGQGAYEQYF. The DNA of the CDR3 is TGTGCCAGCAGTTGGGGAGGACAGGGGGCCTACGAGCAGTACTTC.

This chain joins TRBV6-5 and TRBJ1-1, with D unclear. In germline, CDR1 is MNHEY, CDR2 SVGAGI. Trimming stripped 7 bases from V and 1 base from J, with 13 bases between. The CDR3 consists of 14 residues. The CDR3 DNA is TGTGCCAGCACTAGGGAGAGGAAGAACACTGAAGCTTTCTTT. Protein: CASTRERKNTEAFF.

The CDR3 region is CASSGFSTDTQYF. In DNA form, the CDR3 reads TGTGCCAGCAGTGGTTTCAGCACAGATACGCAGTATTTT. The gene calls are TRBV6-1 and TRBJ2-3, with D unclear. V lost 4 bases and J lost 0, with 5 bases in between. Germline CDR1 is MNHNS and CDR2 is SASEGT. The CDR3 totals 13 residues.

The rearrangement links TRBV7-9 to TRBJ2-3; 14 positions match TRBD2. CDR3 length: 16 residues. Losses at the gene ends were 3 bases for V and 1 base for J; bases not matched to a gene: 0. Germline V gene data show CDR1 as SEHNR and CDR2 as FQNEAQ (reference sequence). CDR3 DNA sequence: TGTGCCAGCAGCTTGGGACTAGCGGGGGGCACAGATACGCAGTATTTT. It specifies CASSLGLAGGTDTQYF.